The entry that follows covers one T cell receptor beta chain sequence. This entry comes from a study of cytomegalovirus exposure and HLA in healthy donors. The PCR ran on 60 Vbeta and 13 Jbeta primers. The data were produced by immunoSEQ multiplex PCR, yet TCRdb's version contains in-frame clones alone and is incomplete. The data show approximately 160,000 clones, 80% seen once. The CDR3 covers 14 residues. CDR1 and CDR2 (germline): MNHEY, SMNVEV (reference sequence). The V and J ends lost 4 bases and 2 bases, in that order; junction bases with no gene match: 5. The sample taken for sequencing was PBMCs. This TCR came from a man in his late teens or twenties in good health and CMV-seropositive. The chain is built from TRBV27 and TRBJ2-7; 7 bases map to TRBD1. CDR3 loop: CASSWTGPPYEQYF. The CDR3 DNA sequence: TGTGCCAGCAGTTGGACAGGACCCCCCTACGAGCAGTACTTC.